This TCR beta chain was obtained from a study of cytomegalovirus exposure and HLA in healthy donors. Overall study findings and caveats: Reports credit the classifier with highly specific, highly sensitive diagnosis of cytomegalovirus status. Earlier analysis found most TCR beta V segments productive about 90% or about 30% of the time. Immune exposure information comprised only CMV serostatus.

At collection, donors were nominally healthy, but unrecorded immune exposures were probable. A few counts support this clone. Its specificity is not known. Primers included in the PCR were 60 Vbeta and 13 Jbeta primers. Data came from immunoSEQ multiplex PCR; TCRdb stores just in-frame clones and leaves some out. The repertoire includes some 160,000 clones, 81% of them detected once, and 1% to 1.5% sits in the top ten. Germline V lookup: CDR1 SGHRS, CDR2 YFSETQ. With V trimmed by 2 bases and J by 3 bases, 8 bases remained unmatched. The CDR3 runs to 18 residues. The genes are TRBV5-1 and TRBJ2-3; 14 bases line up with TRBD2. Specimen: PBMCs. The receptor was derived from a man in his fifties or sixties in good health and CMV-seropositive. CDR3 sequence reads: CASSLKSGLAGETDTQYF. The CDR3 nucleotides are TGCGCCAGCAGCTTAAAATCGGGACTAGCGGGGGAAACAGATACGCAGTATTTT.